This is a list of T cell receptor beta chains from one sample in a study of T-cell memory formation after mild COVID-19. Via MiXCR, TCRdb re-called the 5' RACE reads, giving one row per CDR3 protein. The data hold hundreds of thousands of distinct CDR3 sequences, with about 22% observed a single time. The sequenced sample consisted of PBMCs or a T cell subset sorted from them (not recorded which). The receptors originated from an adult woman who had mild COVID-19 (a few samples of this study predate the infection). Cell type and time point are not known. Each CDR3 is given with its conserved first and last residue. The D gene is left open where the match is weak. Clone size, where shown, is once, few, many, or a class for clones that have expanded.

TRBV6-6	NA	NA	TRBJ1-5	CASKSGESNQPQHF	TGTGCCAGCAAATCCGGAGAGAGCAATCAGCCCCAGCATTTT
TRBV7-8	TRBD2	many	TRBJ2-5	CASSSGAGRALETQYF	TGTGCCAGCAGCTCCGGAGCCGGGAGGGCCTTAGAGACCCAGTACTTC
TRBV27	NA	NA	TRBJ1-1	CASSLSKEGKAAAFF	TGTGCCAGCAGTTTATCAAAGGAGGGGAAGGCGGCGGCTTTCTTT
TRBV12-3/TRBV12-4	NA	NA	TRBJ1-2	CASSFVRRGGYTF	TGTGCCAGCAGTTTCGTCAGGCGGGGTGGCTACACCTTC
TRBV6-2/TRBV6-3	TRBD1	NA	TRBJ1-5	CASHRTGRRQPQHF	TGTGCCAGCCACCGGACAGGGAGGCGGCAGCCCCAGCATTTT
TRBV5-1	NA	many	TRBJ2-7	CASSLGRDYEQYF	TGCGCCAGCAGCTTGGGCAGGGACTACGAGCAGTACTTC
TRBV7-9	NA	NA	TRBJ2-1	CASSFQTRGEQFF	TGTGCCAGCAGCTTCCAAACTAGAGGTGAGCAGTTCTTC
TRBV14	NA	few	TRBJ1-1	CASSRFRAKNTEAFF	TGTGCCAGCAGCCGCTTCCGGGCCAAGAACACTGAAGCTTTCTTT
TRBV19	NA	NA	TRBJ1-1	CASSPHRSTEAFF	TGTGCCAGTAGTCCCCACCGGTCCACTGAAGCTTTCTTT
TRBV25-1	NA	NA	TRBJ1-1	CASSETAKNTEAFF	TGTGCCAGCAGTGAGACAGCCAAGAACACTGAAGCTTTCTTT
TRBV6-2/TRBV6-3	NA	many	TRBJ2-7	CASSSQRTPTYEQYF	TGTGCCAGCAGCTCACAACGGACACCGACCTACGAGCAGTACTTC
TRBV4-3	NA	NA	TRBJ1-1	CASSHPDSRSEAFF	TGCGCCAGCAGCCACCCGGACAGCCGCTCTGAAGCTTTCTTT
TRBV7-9	TRBD2	few	TRBJ2-1	CASSLMRTSGGRNEQFF	TGTGCCAGCAGCTTAATGAGGACTAGCGGGGGCCGCAATGAGCAGTTCTTC
TRBV10-3	NA	NA	TRBJ2-1	CAIRTDSLNEQFF	TGTGCCATCAGGACGGACAGCCTCAATGAGCAGTTCTTC
TRBV29-1	NA	NA	TRBJ2-5	CSVGGGGETQYF	TGCAGCGTTGGAGGAGGGGGGGAGACCCAGTACTTC
TRBV7-9	NA	many	TRBJ2-4	CASSVKGQAKNIQYF	TGTGCCAGCAGCGTAAAGGGACAAGCCAAAAACATTCAGTACTTC
TRBV6-1	TRBD2	NA	TRBJ2-1	CASRDSGAGGREQFF	TGTGCCAGCAGGGATAGTGGGGCGGGGGGACGCGAGCAGTTCTTC
TRBV20-1	NA	few	TRBJ2-1	CSARGGQSSSYNEQFF	TGCAGTGCTAGGGGGGGACAGTCGAGCTCCTACAATGAGCAGTTCTTC
TRBV20-1	TRBD2	NA	TRBJ2-5	CSARGAGEETQYF	TGCAGTGCTAGAGGGGCGGGGGAAGAGACCCAGTACTTC
TRBV6-1	TRBD1	few	TRBJ1-6	CASSERGRGDSPLHF	TGTGCCAGCAGTGAAAGAGGCAGGGGGGATTCACCCCTCCACTTT
TRBV7-3	NA	few	TRBJ2-5	CASSFEARVETQYF	TGTGCCAGCAGCTTTGAGGCCAGGGTAGAGACCCAGTACTTC
TRBV29-1	TRBD2	few	TRBJ2-1	CSVQAGTNEQFF	TGCAGCGTCCAAGCGGGAACGAATGAGCAGTTCTTC
TRBV6-5	NA	few	TRBJ2-2	CSPAGNTGELFF	TGTTCCCCTGCGGGAAACACCGGGGAGCTGTTTTTT
TRBV12-3/TRBV12-4	NA	NA	TRBJ2-1	CASSLRLNGEQFF	TGTGCCAGCAGTTTAAGGCTAAATGGTGAGCAGTTCTTC
TRBV6-6	NA	NA	TRBJ1-1	CASSSPAAIGFF	TGTGCCAGCAGTTCCCCGGCCGCAATCGGTTTCTTT
TRBV5-5	TRBD1	few	TRBJ1-1	CASSATTGIRNTEAFF	TGTGCCAGCAGCGCGACGACAGGGATCCGGAACACTGAAGCTTTCTTT
TRBV7-9	NA	NA	TRBJ2-3	CASSLIGADTQYF	TGTGCCAGCAGCTTAATAGGGGCAGATACGCAGTATTTT
TRBV4-1	TRBD1	few	TRBJ1-1	CASRPGPDRDATEAFF	TGCGCCAGCAGACCCGGGCCGGACAGGGATGCGACTGAAGCTTTCTTT
TRBV6-5	NA	NA	TRBJ2-3	CASSYAVAEDTQYF	TGTGCCAGCAGTTACGCGGTAGCAGAAGATACGCAGTATTTT
TRBV20-1	NA	few	TRBJ2-5	CSARVGGYQETQYF	TGCAGTGCTAGAGTAGGGGGATACCAAGAGACCCAGTACTTC
TRBV5-1	NA	NA	TRBJ2-2	CASSLPLLLAGELFF	TGCGCCAGCAGTCTGCCCCTCCTCCTTGCCGGGGAGCTGTTTTTT